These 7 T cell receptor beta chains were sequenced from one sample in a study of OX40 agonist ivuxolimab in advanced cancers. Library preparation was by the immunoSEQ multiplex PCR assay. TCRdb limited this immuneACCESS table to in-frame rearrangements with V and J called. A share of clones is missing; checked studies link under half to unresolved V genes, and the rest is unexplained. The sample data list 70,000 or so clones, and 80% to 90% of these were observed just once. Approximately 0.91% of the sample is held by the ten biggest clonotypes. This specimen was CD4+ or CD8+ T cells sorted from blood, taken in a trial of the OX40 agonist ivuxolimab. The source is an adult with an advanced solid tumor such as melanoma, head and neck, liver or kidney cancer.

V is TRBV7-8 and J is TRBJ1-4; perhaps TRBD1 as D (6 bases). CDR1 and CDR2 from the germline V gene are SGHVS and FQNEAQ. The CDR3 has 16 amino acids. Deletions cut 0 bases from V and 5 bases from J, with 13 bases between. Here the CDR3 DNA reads TGTGCCAGCAGCTTAGCGGGGCAGGGGCCCAATGAAAAACTGTTTTTT. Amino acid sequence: CASSLAGQGPNEKLFF.

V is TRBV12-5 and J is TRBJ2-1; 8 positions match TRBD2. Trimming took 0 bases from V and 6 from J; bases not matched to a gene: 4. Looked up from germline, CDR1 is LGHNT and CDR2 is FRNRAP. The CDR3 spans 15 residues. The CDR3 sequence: CASGLVLAGGNEQFF. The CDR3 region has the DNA TGTGCTAGTGGTTTGGTACTGGCGGGAGGCAATGAGCAGTTCTTC.

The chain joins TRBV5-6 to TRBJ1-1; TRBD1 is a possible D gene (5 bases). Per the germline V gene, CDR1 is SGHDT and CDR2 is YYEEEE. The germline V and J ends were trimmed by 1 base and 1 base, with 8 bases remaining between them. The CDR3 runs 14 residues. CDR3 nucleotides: TGTGCCAGCAGCTTGCAGGGACCGAACACTGAAGCTTTCTTT. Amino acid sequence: CASSLQGPNTEAFF.

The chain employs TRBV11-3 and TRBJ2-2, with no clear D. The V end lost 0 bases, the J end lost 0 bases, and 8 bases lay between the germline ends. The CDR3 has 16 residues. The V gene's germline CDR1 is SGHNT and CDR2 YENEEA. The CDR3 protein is CASSLDSRPNTGELFF. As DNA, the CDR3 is TGTGCCAGCAGCTTAGACTCGAGGCCGAACACCGGGGAGCTGTTTTTT.

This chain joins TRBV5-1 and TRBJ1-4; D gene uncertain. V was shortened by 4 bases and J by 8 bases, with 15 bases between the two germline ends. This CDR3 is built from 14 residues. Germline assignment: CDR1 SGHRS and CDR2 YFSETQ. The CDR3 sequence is CASSQEREGEKLFF. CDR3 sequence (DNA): TGCGCCAGCAGCCAAGAACGGGAGGGAGAAAAACTGTTTTTT. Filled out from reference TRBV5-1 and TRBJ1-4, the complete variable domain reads KAGVTQTPRYLIKTRGQQVTLSCSPISGHRSVSWYQQTPGQGLQFLFEYFSETQRNKGNFPGRFSGRQFSNSRSEMNVSTLELGDSALYLCASSQEREGEKLFFGSGTQLSVL.

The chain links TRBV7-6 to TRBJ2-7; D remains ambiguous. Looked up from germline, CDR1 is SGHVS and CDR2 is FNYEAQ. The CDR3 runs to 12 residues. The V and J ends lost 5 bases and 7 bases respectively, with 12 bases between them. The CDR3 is CASSPNRAEQYF. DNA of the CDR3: TGTGCCAGCAGCCCAAACCGGGCTGAGCAGTACTTC.

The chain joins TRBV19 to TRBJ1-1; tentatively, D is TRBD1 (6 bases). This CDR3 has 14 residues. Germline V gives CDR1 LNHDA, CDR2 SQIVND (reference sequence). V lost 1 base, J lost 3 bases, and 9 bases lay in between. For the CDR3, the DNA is TGTGCCAGTAGTATAGTGGGGGGCCACACTGAAGCTTTCTTT. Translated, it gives CASSIVGGHTEAFF.